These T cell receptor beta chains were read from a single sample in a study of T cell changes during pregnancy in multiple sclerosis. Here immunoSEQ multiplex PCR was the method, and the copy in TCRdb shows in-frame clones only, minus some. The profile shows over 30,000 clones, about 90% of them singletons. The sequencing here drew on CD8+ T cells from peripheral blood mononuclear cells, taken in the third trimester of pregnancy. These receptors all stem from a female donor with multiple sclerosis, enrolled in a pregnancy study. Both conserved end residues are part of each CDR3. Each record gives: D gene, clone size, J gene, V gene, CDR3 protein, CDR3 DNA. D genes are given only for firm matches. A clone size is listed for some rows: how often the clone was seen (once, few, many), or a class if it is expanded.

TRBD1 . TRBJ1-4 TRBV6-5 CASSYLPGQGNEKLFF TGTGCCAGCAGTTACCTACCGGGACAGGGTAATGAAAAACTGTTTTTT
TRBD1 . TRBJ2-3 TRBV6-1 CASSPGGLDTQYF TGTGCCAGCAGCCCAGGGGGCTTGGATACGCAGTATTTT
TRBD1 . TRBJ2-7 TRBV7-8 CASSLGQGVSYEQYF TGTGCCAGCAGCTTAGGACAGGGGGTGTCCTACGAGCAGTACTTC
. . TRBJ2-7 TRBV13 CASSLGPRTVYEQYF TGTGCCAGCAGCTTAGGCCCCCGGACAGTCTACGAGCAGTACTTC
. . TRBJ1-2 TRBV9 CASSASESGHENYGYTF TGTGCCAGCAGCGCCTCTGAGTCGGGACACGAAAACTATGGCTACACCTTC
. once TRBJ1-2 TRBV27 CASTTTGYPANYGYTF TGTGCCAGCACCACAACAGGGTACCCGGCTAACTATGGCTACACCTTC
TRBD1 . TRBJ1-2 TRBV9 CASSEADSWTGYGYTF TGTGCCAGCAGCGAAGCCGATTCCTGGACAGGGTATGGCTACACCTTC
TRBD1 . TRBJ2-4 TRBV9 CASSKTGGGNIQYF TGTGCCAGCAGCAAGACAGGGGGGGGAAACATTCAGTACTTC
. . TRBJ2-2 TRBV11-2 CASSSPPSGTGELFF TGTGCCAGCAGCTCACCCCCCTCGGGCACCGGGGAGCTGTTTTTT
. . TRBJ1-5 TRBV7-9 CASSLEGGSNQPQHF TGTGCCAGCAGCTTAGAGGGCGGGAGTAATCAGCCCCAGCATTTT
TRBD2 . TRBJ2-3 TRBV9 CASSKGLTTDTQYF TGTGCCAGCAGTAAGGGACTAACCACAGATACGCAGTATTTT
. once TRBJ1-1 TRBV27 CASSFVSATEAFF TGTGCCAGCAGTTTCGTCAGTGCCACTGAAGCTTTCTTT
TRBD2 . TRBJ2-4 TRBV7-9 CASSLSGGTFKNIQYF TGTGCCAGCAGCCTTAGCGGGGGGACTTTCAAAAACATTCAGTACTTC
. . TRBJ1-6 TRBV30 CAWIDVKGSSYNSPLHF TGTGCCTGGATTGATGTCAAAGGGAGCTCCTATAATTCACCCCTCCACTTT
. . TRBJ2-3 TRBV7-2 CASSLVGGDKKDTQYF TGTGCCAGCAGCTTAGTAGGTGGGGACAAAAAAGATACGCAGTATTTT
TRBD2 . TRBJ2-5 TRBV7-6 CASSPRASGGPSQETQYF TGTGCCAGCAGTCCAAGAGCTAGCGGGGGCCCTTCCCAAGAGACCCAGTACTTC
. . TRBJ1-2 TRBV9 CASSLKVGGKNDYGYTF TGTGCCAGCAGCCTAAAAGTAGGGGGAAAAAACGACTATGGCTACACCTTC
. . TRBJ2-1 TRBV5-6 CASSLLMVREQFF TGTGCCAGCAGCTTGCTGATGGTCAGGGAGCAGTTCTTC
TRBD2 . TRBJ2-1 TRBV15 CATREGLAGGRDEQFF TGTGCCACCCGAGAGGGACTAGCGGGGGGGAGGGATGAGCAGTTCTTC
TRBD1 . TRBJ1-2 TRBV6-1 CASSEGPGTGYNGYTF TGTGCCAGCAGTGAAGGCCCCGGGACAGGATATAATGGCTACACCTTC
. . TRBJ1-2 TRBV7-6 CASSLLGAQGYTF TGTGCCAGCAGCTTACTGGGGGCGCAAGGCTACACCTTC
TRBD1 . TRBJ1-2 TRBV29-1 CSGSGTDYGYTF TGCAGCGGATCCGGGACAGATTATGGCTACACCTTC
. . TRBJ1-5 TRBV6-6 CASSYLRGSNQPQHF TGTGCCAGCAGTTACCTGAGAGGTAGCAATCAGCCCCAGCATTTT